These T cell receptor beta chains were read from a single sample in a study of post-analysis software for immune sequencing data. TCRdb fed the PCR reads into MiXCR, producing one record per CDR3 protein. The sample has about 460,000 distinct CDR3 sequences, roughly 46% seen once; the top ten hold 9.5% to 13%. The sequenced sample consisted of blood. The receptors shown here come from a girl aged 5 to 17 with multiple sclerosis. Both conserved end residues are part of each CDR3. The D gene is left open where the match is weak. Clone size is stated in some rows and not others, as once, few, many or a class when expanded.

d_call clone_size j_call v_call cdr3_aa cdr3_nt
TRBD1 few TRBJ2-1 TRBV7-9 CASSLETGILAEQFF TGTGCCAGCAGCTTAGAGACAGGGATCCTGGCTGAGCAGTTCTTC
NA few TRBJ2-5 TRBV7-3 CASSLWGSKEETQYF TGTGCCAGCAGCTTATGGGGGAGCAAGGAAGAGACCCAGTACTTC
TRBD2 NA TRBJ2-7 TRBV5-1 CASSFLGREGLDEQYF TGCGCCAGCAGCTTTCTCGGGCGGGAGGGCCTTGACGAGCAGTACTTC
NA few TRBJ1-5 TRBV21-1 CASSKAGGQCNQPQHF TGTGCCAGCAGCAAAGCGGGGGGGCAATGCAATCAGCCCCAGCATTTT
NA NA TRBJ2-5 TRBV7-9 CASNKRDQETQYF TGTGCCAGCAACAAGCGGGACCAAGAGACCCAGTACTTC
TRBD1 few TRBJ1-6 TRBV20-1 CSAYETNRGSSYNSPLHF TGCAGTGCCTACGAGACAAACAGGGGGAGCTCCTATAATTCACCCCTCCATTTT
TRBD2 few TRBJ2-1 TRBV7-2 CASGLAGGPYNEQFF TGTGCCAGCGGACTAGCGGGAGGGCCCTACAATGAGCAGTTCTTC
NA NA TRBJ2-1 TRBV12-3/TRBV12-4 CASSFKGYNEQFF TGTGCCAGCAGTTTTAAGGGCTACAATGAGCAGTTCTTC
TRBD2 many TRBJ2-7 TRBV7-2 CASSLTSGRYEQYF TGCGCCAGCAGCTTGACTAGCGGGAGGTACGAGCAGTACTTC
NA NA TRBJ2-1 TRBV24-1 CATSDAQGTPSYNEQFF TGTGCCACCAGTGATGCCCAGGGTACTCCTTCCTACAATGAGCAGTTCTTC
NA NA TRBJ2-4 TRBV7-3 CATGVGMGIGQYF TGTGCCACCGGGGTTGGGATGGGGATCGGGCAGTACTTC
NA NA TRBJ2-7 TRBV20-1 CSANSRTRPYEQYF TGCAGTGCTAATTCCCGGACCCGGCCCTACGAGCAGTACTTC
TRBD1 NA TRBJ2-1 TRBV6-6 CASSYTGTEAFNEQFF TGTGCCAGCAGTTACACCGGGACAGAGGCCTTTAATGAGCAGTTCTTC
NA few TRBJ2-1 TRBV7-9 CASSPQPVDYNEQFF TGTGCCAGCAGCCCCCAGCCGGTTGACTACAATGAGCAGTTCTTC
NA NA TRBJ2-4 TRBV5-1 CASSEGGLDIQYF TGCGCCAGCAGTGAGGGGGGTCTCGACATTCAGTACTTC
TRBD2 NA TRBJ2-3 TRBV12-3/TRBV12-4 CASTKQLAAMSADTQYF TGTGCCAGCACTAAACAACTAGCGGCGATGTCGGCAGATACGCAGTATTTT
NA NA TRBJ1-5 TRBV7-9 CASSLDGYQPQHF TGTGCCAGCAGCTTAGACGGGTATCAGCCCCAGCATTTT
TRBD1 NA TRBJ2-5 TRBV5-1 CASSLSGQGAAQYF TGCGCCAGCAGCTTGAGTGGACAGGGGGCAGCCCAGTACTTC
NA few TRBJ2-1 TRBV12-3/TRBV12-4 CASSPFSRPEQFF TGTGCCAGCAGCCCCTTTAGCCGACCTGAGCAGTTCTTC
NA NA TRBJ1-2 TRBV20-1 CSASLASGYTF TGCAGTGCTAGCTTAGCTTCTGGCTACACCTTC
NA NA TRBJ2-1 TRBV5-1 CASSLGIGFWDNEQFF TGCGCCAGCAGCTTGGGAATCGGGTTTTGGGACAATGAGCAGTTCTTC
NA few TRBJ1-2 TRBV10-3 CAISEAGYYGYTF TGTGCCATCAGTGAGGCCGGTTACTATGGCTACACCTTC
TRBD1 NA TRBJ2-7 TRBV28 CASSLGTGGLYEQYF TGTGCCAGCAGTCTCGGGACAGGGGGCTTGTACGAGCAGTACTTC
NA once TRBJ1-1 TRBV20-1 CSARVPRVMNTEAFF TGCAGTGCTAGAGTTCCCAGGGTCATGAACACTGAAGCTTTCTTT
NA once TRBJ1-6 TRBV7-9 CASSSRRVGSPLHF TGTGCCAGCAGCTCACGCAGGGTCGGTTCACCCCTCCACTTT
TRBD2 NA TRBJ2-7 TRBV5-5 CASSLSVAGYNEQYF TGTGCCAGCAGCTTGTCGGTAGCGGGATACAATGAGCAGTACTTC
TRBD1 NA TRBJ1-3 TRBV12-3/TRBV12-4 CASSSRQGAVNTIYF TGTGCCAGCAGTTCCCGACAGGGGGCCGTGAACACCATATATTTT
NA once TRBJ2-1 TRBV28 CASSPSGYEQFF TGTGCCAGCAGTCCGAGTGGCTATGAGCAGTTCTTC
TRBD1 NA TRBJ2-7 TRBV4-3 CASSPILGTDEQYF TGCGCCAGCAGCCCCATCCTCGGGACAGACGAGCAGTACTTC
TRBD2 few TRBJ2-7 TRBV7-6 CASSLSREGLRYF TGTGCCAGCAGCTTATCAAGGGAGGGCTTGCGGTACTTC
TRBD2 NA TRBJ2-1 TRBV9 CASSSGLAGAYNEQFF TGTGCCAGCAGCTCCGGACTAGCGGGAGCCTACAATGAGCAGTTCTTC
TRBD1 NA TRBJ1-5 TRBV12-3/TRBV12-4 CASSPNRGNQPQHF TGTGCCAGCAGCCCTAACAGGGGGAATCAGCCCCAGCATTTT
TRBD1 few TRBJ2-7 TRBV20-1 CSADLGQGADEQYF TGCAGCGCAGACCTAGGACAGGGGGCCGACGAGCAGTACTTC
NA NA TRBJ2-7 TRBV11-2 CASSLAMGTYYEQYF TGTGCCAGCAGCTTAGCGATGGGGACTTACTACGAGCAGTACTTC
NA once TRBJ1-1 TRBV20-1 CSASPGGGGTEAFF TGCAGTGCTAGCCCCGGGGGGGGCGGCACTGAAGCTTTCTTT
TRBD2 few TRBJ2-7 TRBV28 CASSPLAGVLYEQYF TGTGCCAGCAGTCCTTTAGCGGGAGTCCTCTACGAGCAGTACTTC
NA few TRBJ2-6 TRBV29-1 CSAVLRGTSGANVLTF TGCAGCGCCGTCCTCCGGGGTACGTCCGGGGCCAACGTCCTGACTTTC